Sequencing of this T cell receptor (beta chain) was carried out in a study of lymphopenia after photon versus proton radiotherapy. Study-level results: After the lymphocyte nadir, photon-treated repertoires showed oligoclonal expansion, especially of CD8+ Temra cells.

TCRdb's table, derived via immunoSEQ multiplex PCR, lists solely in-frame clones and lacks some. The sample consists of 25,000 to 35,000 clones, about 91% of them appearing once. A single count supports this clone. Its antigen is not known. Trimming pared 7 bases from V and 0 bases from J, leaving 17 bases between. Per germline, CDR1 SGHRS and CDR2 YFSETQ. The CDR3 totals 16 residues. The source was peripheral blood, collected from a patient treated with proton-based radiotherapy. This chain links TRBV5-1 with TRBJ1-3; a possible D gene is TRBD1 (5 bases). The origin of this receptor is a woman in her 70s with pancreatic cancer. Some clones in this sample may be carry-over from other donors' samples. The CDR3 loop is CASRLGADVSGNTIYF. In DNA, the CDR3 is TGCGCCAGCCGGCTCGGGGCCGACGTCTCTGGAAACACCATATATTTT. The full variable domain, with the rest looked up from reference TRBV5-1 and TRBJ1-3, is KAGVTQTPRYLIKTRGQQVTLSCSPISGHRSVSWYQQTPGQGLQFLFEYFSETQRNKGNFPGRFSGRQFSNSRSEMNVSTLELGDSALYLCASRLGADVSGNTIYFGEGSWLTVV.